This T cell receptor beta chain was identified in a study of human T cells and chemical hapten exposure. Study-wide background: Throughout a study of roughly 25 weeks, patients underwent weekly scalp administration of diphenylcyclopropenone doses. Study-wide findings and caveats: The number of TCRs above 1 in 1000 frequency did not change after DPC sensitization.

A single record per CDR3 protein comes from TCRdb applying MiXCR to the RACE reads. The table shows about 68,000 distinct CDR3 sequences, with about a tenth occurring only once. This clonotype showed up just a few times. Its antigen is currently unknown. This CDR3 has 16 amino acids. Between the trimmed V and J ends, which lost 2 bases and 4 bases, there was a span of 17 bases. Germline assignment: CDR1 LNHNV and CDR2 YYDKDF (reference sequence). Documented time point: pre-sensitization, week 0. The treatment is: therapeutic diphenylcyclopropenone sensitization with weekly scalp DPC. This receptor was taken from a woman aged 50 to 65 with alopecia areata. Some clones in this sample may be carry-over from other donors' samples. The genes are TRBV15 and TRBJ2-5; perhaps TRBD2 as D (7 bases). The sample consisted of whole blood, taken in connection with sensitization to the hapten diphenylcyclopropenone (DPC). CDR3 loop: CATSRSRGAHRETQYF. The CDR3 region has the DNA TGTGCCACCAGCAGATCCCGGGGGGCCCACAGAGAGACCCAGTACTTC.